These T cell receptor beta chains were read from a single sample in a study of blood T cell repertoires in COVID-19. Produced via immunoSEQ multiplex PCR; TCRdb's table is partial and in-frame only. The data contain some 150,000 clones, 89% of them seen just once; the ten biggest clones take up approximately 3%. Sequencing was performed on peripheral blood. All receptors come from a man aged 55 to 70 with acute or convalescent COVID-19. CDR3s include the opening cysteine and the closing phenylalanine or tryptophan. A D gene is named only where the DNA matches it firmly. Clone sizes are given selectively: once, few, many, or a class where the clone is expanded.

>.|TRBV30|.|TRBJ2-4
TGTGCCTGGAGCGCCAAGGGGGGGCCCAAAAACATTCAGTACTTC
CAWSAKGGPKNIQYF
>.|TRBV10-1|once|TRBJ1-4
TGCGCCAGCAGTAAGGTCCCGAGAGGGAAAAAACTGTTTTTT
CASSKVPRGKKLFF
>.|TRBV6-6|few|TRBJ2-7
TGTGCCAGCAGTTACTCACCCCAGTTGGAGCAGTACTTC
CASSYSPQLEQYF
>.|TRBV5-1|.|TRBJ2-6
TGCGCCAGCAATCTCCGCGGATCTGGCTCTGGGGCCAACGTCCTGACTTTC
CASNLRGSGSGANVLTF
>TRBD1|TRBV6-1|.|TRBJ1-1
TGTGCCAGCAGTGAATACGACAGGGGGTACACTGAAGCTTTCTTT
CASSEYDRGYTEAFF
>.|TRBV7-8|.|TRBJ1-5
TGTGCCAGCAGTCTAACCCTGGGCGGCAATCAGCCCCAGCATTTT
CASSLTLGGNQPQHF
>TRBD1|TRBV11-2|.|TRBJ2-4
TGTGCCAGCAGCGAGGGGACAGGGGACATTCAGTACTTC
CASSEGTGDIQYF
>.|TRBV28|.|TRBJ1-6
TGTGCCAGCAGCGGGTTAAATTCACCCCTCCACTTT
CASSGLNSPLHF
>.|TRBV5-1|.|TRBJ2-1
TGCGCCAGCAGCCAGGACAGACACAATGAGCAGTTCTTC
CASSQDRHNEQFF
>.|TRBV24-1|.|TRBJ1-1
TGTGCCACCAGTGAGTTTACTTCCGCGGCTAACATGAACACTGAAGCTTTCTTT
CATSEFTSAANMNTEAFF
>.|TRBV21-1|.|TRBJ2-1
TGTGCCAGCAGCAAAGAGACGGGGTCTGGCGAGCAGTTCTTC
CASSKETGSGEQFF
>.|TRBV5-4|few|TRBJ1-2
TGTGCCAGCAGCCCGGACAGTAACTATGGCTACACCTTC
CASSPDSNYGYTF
>TRBD2|TRBV5-1|.|TRBJ2-3
TGCGCCAGCAGCTTGCAAGCGGGGGGGCTCACAGATACGCAGTATTTT
CASSLQAGGLTDTQYF
>TRBD1|TRBV10-3|.|TRBJ2-7
TGTGCCATCCGCCGGGACAGGTACGAGCAGTACTTC
CAIRRDRYEQYF
>.|TRBV5-6|.|TRBJ1-2
TGTGCCAGCAGCTCCGGGGGGGCCGGCTACACCTTC
CASSSGGAGYTF
>TRBD2|TRBV27|.|TRBJ2-3
TGTGCCAGCAGCCGAGCGGGGATCCTCACAGATACGCAGTATTTT
CASSRAGILTDTQYF
>TRBD1|TRBV4-1|few|TRBJ2-2
TGCGCCAGCAGCCAAGACCCCCGGGACAGGGGGTTGCGGGGCACCGGGGAGCTGTTTTTT
CASSQDPRDRGLRGTGELFF
>.|TRBV5-1|.|TRBJ1-1
TGCGCCAGCAGCTTCATTACCGGGACTGAAGCTTTCTTT
CASSFITGTEAFF
>TRBD1|TRBV3-1/TRBV3-2|once|TRBJ1-4
TGTGCCAGCAGCCAAGCGACAGGGGGGATTGAAAAACTGTTTTTT
CASSQATGGIEKLFF
>TRBD2|TRBV27|.|TRBJ2-1
TGTGCCAGCAGTAACCCGGGACTAGCGGGGGCAAACAATGAGCAGTTCTTC
CASSNPGLAGANNEQFF
>TRBD2|TRBV4-3|.|TRBJ2-1
TGCGCCAGCAGCCAAGATTGGGCTAGCGGGGGCAATGAGCAGTTCTTC
CASSQDWASGGNEQFF
>.|TRBV7-3|.|TRBJ2-6
TGTGCCAGCAAACTATCTACTGGGGCCAACGTCCTGACTTTC
CASKLSTGANVLTF
>TRBD1|TRBV10-3|.|TRBJ1-6
TGTGCCATCAGCCCGGGACAGGGGTCAAGAGGCGTCCACTTT
CAISPGQGSRGVHF
>.|TRBV6-1|.|TRBJ2-1
TGTGCCAGCAGACCCACACCAACCGCGGGGAATGAGCAGTTCTTC
CASRPTPTAGNEQFF
>TRBD2|TRBV3-1/TRBV3-2|.|TRBJ2-3
TGTGCCAGCAGCTACCACAGCGGGGGGGCCCCAGATACGCAGTATTTT
CASSYHSGGAPDTQYF
>.|TRBV6-5|once|TRBJ2-3
TGTGCCAGCTCTGGGGGCCGGACAGATACGCAGTATTTT
CASSGGRTDTQYF
>.|TRBV18|.|TRBJ1-2
TGTGCCAGCTCACCAAAAGGCAGGGGCATCAATGGCTACACCTTC
CASSPKGRGINGYTF
>TRBD2|TRBV4-1|.|TRBJ2-7
TGCGCCAGCAGCCAAGTTCGACTAGCGGGGGACCCCTACGAGCAGTACTTC
CASSQVRLAGDPYEQYF
>TRBD2|TRBV3-1/TRBV3-2|.|TRBJ2-5
TGTGCCAGCAGCCGGCCGGGGAGGGAGCAAGAGACCCAGTACTTC
CASSRPGREQETQYF